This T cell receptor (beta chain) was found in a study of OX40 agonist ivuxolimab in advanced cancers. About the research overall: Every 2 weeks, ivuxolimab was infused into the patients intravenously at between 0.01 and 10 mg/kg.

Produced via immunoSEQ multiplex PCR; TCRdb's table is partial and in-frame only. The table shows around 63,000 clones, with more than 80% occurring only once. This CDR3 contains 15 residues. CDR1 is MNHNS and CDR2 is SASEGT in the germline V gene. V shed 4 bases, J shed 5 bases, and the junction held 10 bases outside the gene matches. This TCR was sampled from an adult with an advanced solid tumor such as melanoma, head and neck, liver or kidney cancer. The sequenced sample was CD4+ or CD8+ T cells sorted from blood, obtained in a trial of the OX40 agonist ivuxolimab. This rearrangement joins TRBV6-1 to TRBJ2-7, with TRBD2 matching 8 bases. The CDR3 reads CASSGYSTSVNEQYF. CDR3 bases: TGTGCCAGCAGTGGATACTCGACTAGCGTTAACGAGCAGTACTTC.